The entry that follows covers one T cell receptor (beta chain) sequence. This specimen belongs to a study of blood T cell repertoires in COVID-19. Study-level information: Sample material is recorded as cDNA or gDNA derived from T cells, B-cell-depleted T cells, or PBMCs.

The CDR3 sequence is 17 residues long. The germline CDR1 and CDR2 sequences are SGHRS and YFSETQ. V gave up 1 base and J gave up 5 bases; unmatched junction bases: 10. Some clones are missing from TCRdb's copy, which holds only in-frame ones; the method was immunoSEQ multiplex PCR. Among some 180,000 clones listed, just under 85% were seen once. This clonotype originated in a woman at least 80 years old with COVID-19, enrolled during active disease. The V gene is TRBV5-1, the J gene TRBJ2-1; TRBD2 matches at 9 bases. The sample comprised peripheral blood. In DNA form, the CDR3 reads TGCGCCAGCAGCTTGTTGACTAGCGGCAGGCCCAACAATGAGCAGTTCTTC. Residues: CASSLLTSGRPNNEQFF.